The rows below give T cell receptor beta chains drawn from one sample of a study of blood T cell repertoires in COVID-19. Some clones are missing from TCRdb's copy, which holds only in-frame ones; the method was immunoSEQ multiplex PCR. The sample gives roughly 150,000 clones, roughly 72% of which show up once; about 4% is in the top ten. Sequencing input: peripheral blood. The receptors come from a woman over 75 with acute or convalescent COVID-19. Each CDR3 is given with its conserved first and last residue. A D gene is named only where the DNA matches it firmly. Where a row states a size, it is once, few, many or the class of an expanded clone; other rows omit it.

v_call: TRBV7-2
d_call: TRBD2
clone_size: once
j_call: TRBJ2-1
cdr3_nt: TGTGCCAGCAGCCCTAGGGCAGCGGGGGGAACCGACAATGAGCAGTTCTTC
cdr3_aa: CASSPRAAGGTDNEQFF

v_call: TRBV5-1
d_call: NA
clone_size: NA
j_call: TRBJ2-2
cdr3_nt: TGCGCCAGCAGCTCAGGGATAACGAACACCGGGGAGCTGTTTTTT
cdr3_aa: CASSSGITNTGELFF

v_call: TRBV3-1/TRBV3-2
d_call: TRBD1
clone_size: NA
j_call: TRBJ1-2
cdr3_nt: TGTGCCAGCAGCCAGACAGGGGGGAAAGGCTACACCTTC
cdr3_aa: CASSQTGGKGYTF

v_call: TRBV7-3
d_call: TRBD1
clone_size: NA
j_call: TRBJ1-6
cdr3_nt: TGTGCCAGCAGCTCCGGACAGGCCAATTCACCCCTCCACTTT
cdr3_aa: CASSSGQANSPLHF

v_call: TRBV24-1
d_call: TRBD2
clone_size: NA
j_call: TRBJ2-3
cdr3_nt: TGTGCCACCAGTGATTCCGGACTAGCGGGAGGGGGAGCCACAGATACGCAGTATTTT
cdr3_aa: CATSDSGLAGGGATDTQYF

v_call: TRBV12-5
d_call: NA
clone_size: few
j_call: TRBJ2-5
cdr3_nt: TGTGCTAGTGGTCCCGACTATTTACAAGAGACCCAGTACTTC
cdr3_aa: CASGPDYLQETQYF

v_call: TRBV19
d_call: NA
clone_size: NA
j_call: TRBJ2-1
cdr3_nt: TGTGCCAGTAGCCTGTCGGTCAGTTTCCCTAGCTCCTACAATGAGCAGTTCTTC
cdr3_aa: CASSLSVSFPSSYNEQFF

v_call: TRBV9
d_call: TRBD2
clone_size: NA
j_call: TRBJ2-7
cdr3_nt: TGTGCCAGCAGCGTAGGGCGGGGGGCTCGAAACGAGCAGTACTTC
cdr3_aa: CASSVGRGARNEQYF

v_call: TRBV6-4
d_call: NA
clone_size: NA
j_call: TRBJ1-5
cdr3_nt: TGTGCCAGCAGTGCGCAACAGGGCAATCAGCCCCAGCATTTT
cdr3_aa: CASSAQQGNQPQHF

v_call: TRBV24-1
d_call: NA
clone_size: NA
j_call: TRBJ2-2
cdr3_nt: TGTGCCACCAGTGGTACGGACACCGGGGAGCTGTTTTTT
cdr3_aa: CATSGTDTGELFF

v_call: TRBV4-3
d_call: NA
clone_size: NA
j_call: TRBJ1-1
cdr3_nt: TGCGCCAGCAGCCAAGCGGGTATCGGTTTTGAAGCTTTCTTT
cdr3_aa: CASSQAGIGFEAFF

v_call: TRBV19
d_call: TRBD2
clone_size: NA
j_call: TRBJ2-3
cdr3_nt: TGTGCCAGTAGTACCAAGCGGGAGGGCCGAGATACGCAGTATTTT
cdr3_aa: CASSTKREGRDTQYF

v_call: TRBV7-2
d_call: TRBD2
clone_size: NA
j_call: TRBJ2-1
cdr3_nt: TGTGCCAGCAGCTTCCCGGGGGGGCAGGAGCAGTTCTTC
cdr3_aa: CASSFPGGQEQFF